A single sample is the source of the 26 T cell receptor beta chains below, sequenced in a study of blood T cell repertoires in COVID-19. Clones were sequenced by immunoSEQ multiplex PCR, and TCRdb holds only the in-frame ones, with some missing. The sample has under 200,000 clones; roughly four fifths are singletons. Sequenced sample: peripheral blood. The source of these receptors is a woman aged 40 to 50 with acute or convalescent COVID-19.

The chain links TRBV15 to TRBJ2-3; possibly TRBD1 for D (6 bases). This CDR3 comprises 13 residues. Germline V gene sequence: CDR1 LNHNV, CDR2 YYDKDF (reference sequence). With 8 bases removed from V and 7 bases from J, the gap between germline ends came to 16 bases. CDR3 protein: CATSRDKAYTQYF. For the CDR3, the DNA is TGTGCCACCTCCCGGGACAAGGCCTATACGCAGTATTTT.

The gene calls are TRBV9 and TRBJ2-3; D gene uncertain. The ends were cut back, 3 bases at V and 0 bases at J, with 8 bases in the middle. The CDR3 runs 14 residues. CDR1 and CDR2 (germline): SGDLS, YYNGEE. CDR3 sequence: CASSAAGSTDTQYF. In DNA form, the CDR3 reads TGTGCCAGCAGCGCCGCCGGGAGCACAGATACGCAGTATTTT. The complete variable domain, with remaining parts taken from reference TRBV9 and TRBJ2-3, reads DSGVTQTPKHLITATGQRVTLRCSPRSGDLSVYWYQQSLDQGLQFLIQYYNGEERAKGNILERFSAQQFPDLHSELNLSSLELGDSALYFCASSAAGSTDTQYFGPGTRLTVL.

V gene TRBV11-3 combines with J gene TRBJ2-1; 10 bases are a match to TRBD2. J was trimmed by 3 bases and V by 4 bases; bases with no gene match: 3. Germline CDR1 is SGHNT and CDR2 is YENEEA. There are 15 residues in the CDR3. The CDR3 nucleotides read TGTGCCAGCAGCTCCGGACTAGCGGTCTACAATGAGCAGTTCTTC. Amino acids: CASSSGLAVYNEQFF.

The chain has TRBV3-1 (or the pseudogene TRBV3-2) and TRBJ1-3; tentative D call: TRBD1 (6 bases). This CDR3 contains 14 residues. V was clipped by 1 base and J by 4 bases, with 8 bases between them. CDR1 LGHDT and CDR2 YNNKEL come from the germline V gene (reference sequence). CDR3 protein: CASSQAGVGNTIYF. Here the CDR3 DNA reads TGTGCCAGCAGCCAAGCAGGGGTAGGAAACACCATATATTTT.

In this sample, this clone turned up once. The chain carries TRBV7-3 and TRBJ1-1; weak D call: TRBD1 (6 bases). V lost 4 bases to trimming and J lost 1 base, with 19 bases between them. Germline V gene sequence: CDR1 SGHTA, CDR2 FQGTGA. This CDR3 has 17 residues. The CDR3, as DNA: TGTGCCAGCAGCTCCAATCGACCCGGGACATCGAACACTGAAGCTTTCTTT. Protein sequence: CASSSNRPGTSNTEAFF.

The rearrangement joins TRBV18 to TRBJ2-3; D uncertain. The CDR3 runs to 16 residues. V gave up 4 bases and J gave up 0 bases, with 14 bases separating them. Looked up from germline, CDR1 is KGHSH and CDR2 is LQKENI. The DNA of the CDR3 is TGTGCCAGCTCACAGCAGGCTCCCCGTAGCACAGATACGCAGTATTTT. Protein sequence: CASSQQAPRSTDTQYF.

The rearrangement links TRBV7-9 to TRBJ2-2; 12 bases map to TRBD2. Germline values: CDR1 SEHNR, CDR2 FQNEAQ (reference sequence). The CDR3 consists of 13 residues. V lost 6 bases to trimming and J lost 7 bases; unmatched junction nucleotides: 0. This CDR3 reads CASRGLAGGELFF. In DNA, the CDR3 is TGTGCCAGCAGGGGACTAGCGGGCGGGGAGCTGTTTTTT.

The chain has TRBV7-2 and TRBJ2-2; maybe TRBD2 (5 bases). V was cut by 6 bases and J by 6 bases, with 29 bases left in between. CDR3 length: 19 residues. Germline-derived CDR1 and CDR2 are SGHTA and FQGNSA. For the CDR3, the DNA is TGTGCCAGCAGGCAACGGAGGTCCAATAAACAACACTCATCCGGGGAGCTGTTTTTT. This translates into CASRQRRSNKQHSSGELFF.

This clone was seen a single time. This chain links TRBV15 with TRBJ2-1, with TRBD2 identical over 10 bases. CDR1 is LNHNV, CDR2 YYDKDF, per germline (reference sequence). V shed 5 bases, J shed 10 bases, and the junction held 8 bases outside the gene matches. This CDR3 region has 14 residues. The CDR3 DNA sequence: TGTGCCACCAGCCCAGCGGGAGGGCCAAGGGAGCAGTTCTTC. Its protein is CATSPAGGPREQFF.

This clone was seen more than once but under ten times. J is TRBJ1-1 and V is TRBV4-1; D remains ambiguous. Germline CDR1 and CDR2: MGHRA and YSYEKL. This CDR3 contains 13 residues. V was pared by 6 bases and J by 3 bases, with 11 bases between. This chain's CDR3 is CASSPRVYTEAFF. CDR3 bases: TGCGCCAGCAGTCCTCGGGTCTACACTGAAGCTTTCTTT.

This clone occurred a few times. The genes are TRBV30 and TRBJ2-5; no firm D call. Germline CDR1 and CDR2: GTSNPN and SVGIG (reference sequence). Trimming shortened V by 2 bases and J by 3 bases, and 16 bases separated the two germline ends. This CDR3 spans 15 amino acids. The DNA of the CDR3 is TGTGCCTGGAGTATCGCAGGATCGTTCGAAGAGACCCAGTACTTC. Translated: CAWSIAGSFEETQYF.

This clone has more than one count but fewer than ten. The genes are TRBV6-6 and TRBJ1-4; tentatively, D is TRBD1 (6 bases). The CDR3 consists of 15 residues. Germline V gives CDR1 MNHNY, CDR2 SVGAGI (reference sequence). The V and J ends lost 6 bases and 8 bases respectively, with 19 bases between them. The CDR3 loop reads CASSRSLDSLEKLFF. The CDR3 DNA is TGTGCCAGCAGCCGCTCGCTGGACAGTCTCGAAAAACTGTTTTTT.

Only one count was recorded for this clone. This chain uses TRBV29-1 with TRBJ2-7, with D perhaps TRBD2 (5 bases). The CDR3 spans 12 residues. Trimming shortened V by 4 bases and J by 3 bases, and 10 bases separated the two germline ends. Per germline, CDR1 SQVTM and CDR2 ANQGSEA. In DNA, the CDR3 is TGCAGCGTTGTAAGAGGGATCTACGAGCAGTACTTC. It yields the protein CSVVRGIYEQYF.

This clone occurred once. The chain employs TRBV2 and TRBJ2-3; D is unclear. The CDR3 has 12 amino acids. Germline CDR1 is SNHLY and CDR2 is FYNNEI. Trimming took off 3 bases at V and 2 bases at J, with 3 bases between the two ends. CDR3 in DNA: TGTGCCAGCAGTGAGGCCACAGATACGCAGTATTTT. Protein: CASSEATDTQYF.

This chain links TRBV27 with TRBJ2-1; possibly TRBD1 for D (6 bases). The V gene lost 6 bases and the J gene lost 0 bases, with 12 bases spanning the gap. Germline V gene sequence: CDR1 MNHEY, CDR2 SMNVEV (reference sequence). This CDR3 is 15 amino acids long. CDR3: CASSPWTASYNEQFF. In DNA, the CDR3 is TGTGCCAGCAGCCCATGGACAGCCTCCTACAATGAGCAGTTCTTC.

V gene TRBV5-1 combines with J gene TRBJ1-3; D perhaps matches TRBD1 (5 bases). V lost 0 bases to trimming and J lost 4 bases, with 11 bases between them. CDR1 SGHRS and CDR2 YFSETQ come from the germline V gene. The CDR3 is made up of 15 amino acids. For the CDR3, the DNA is TGCGCCAGCAGCTTGGTAGGGGCCGTCGGAAACACCATATATTTT. It yields the protein CASSLVGAVGNTIYF.

J is TRBJ1-5 and V is TRBV30; TRBD1 might be the D (5 bases). V dropped 2 bases and J dropped 7 bases, with 9 bases sitting between them. Per germline, CDR1 GTSNPN and CDR2 SVGIG (reference sequence). CDR3 length equals 12 residues. CDR3 loop: CAWSQGRQPQHF. The CDR3, as DNA: TGTGCCTGGAGTCAGGGTAGGCAGCCCCAGCATTTT.

This rearrangement joins TRBV27 to TRBJ2-7; 9 nucleotides line up with TRBD2. V gave up 5 bases and J gave up 7 bases; unmatched junction bases: 12. The length of the CDR3 is 15 residues. Looked up from germline, CDR1 is MNHEY and CDR2 is SMNVEV (reference sequence). Here the CDR3 DNA reads TGTGCCAGCAGTCCCTTCGCGGGGGGGCTTCAAGAGCAGTACTTC. The encoded protein is CASSPFAGGLQEQYF.

V is TRBV18 and J is TRBJ1-3; no clear D gene. The CDR3 has 16 residues. Per germline, CDR1 KGHSH and CDR2 LQKENI. With 3 bases removed from V and 0 bases from J, the gap between germline ends came to 12 bases. The CDR3 nucleotides are TGTGCCAGCTCACCCTATGACATTTCCTCTGGAAACACCATATATTTT. Its translation: CASSPYDISSGNTIYF.

This chain uses TRBV3-1 (or the pseudogene TRBV3-2) with TRBJ2-2; 11 nucleotides agree with TRBD2. Looked up from germline, CDR1 is LGHDT and CDR2 is YNNKEL (reference sequence). This CDR3 has 16 amino acids. The V and J ends lost 4 bases and 3 bases, in that order; junction bases with no gene match: 4. The chain's CDR3 is CASSPGTSGYTGELFF. The CDR3, as DNA: TGTGCCAGCAGCCCTGGGACTAGCGGTTACACCGGGGAGCTGTTTTTT.

The chain couples TRBV19 to TRBJ2-1; 7 bases agree with TRBD2. V lost 3 bases, J lost 5 bases, and 10 bases stayed unmatched. The germline V gene has CDR1 LNHDA and CDR2 SQIVND (reference sequence). The CDR3 has 16 amino acids. CDR3 region: CASSMVGAGTNNEQFF. The CDR3 DNA follows: TGTGCCAGTAGTATGGTGGGAGCGGGAACCAACAATGAGCAGTTCTTC.

The V call is TRBV28, the J call TRBJ2-5; D is undetermined. Germline CDR1 reads MDHEN; CDR2 reads SYDVKM. The CDR3 has 13 amino acids. V was shortened by 5 bases and J by 1 base, with 8 bases between the two germline ends. As DNA, the CDR3 is TGTGCCAGCAGTCTTCAGTTCCAAGAGACCCAGTACTTC. Translating it yields CASSLQFQETQYF.

This rearrangement joins TRBV27 to TRBJ1-1; D call uncertain. Germline loops: CDR1 MNHEY, CDR2 SMNVEV (reference sequence). The CDR3 spans 13 residues. V was trimmed by 1 base and J by 2 bases, leaving 5 bases between them. The CDR3 DNA is TGTGCCAGCAGTTTATACAGAAACACTGAAGCTTTCTTT. It encodes CASSLYRNTEAFF.

The chain recombines TRBV28 with TRBJ2-7; 10 nucleotides align to TRBD1. This CDR3 comprises 15 residues. Germline loops: CDR1 MDHEN, CDR2 SYDVKM. The trim removed 5 bases at V and 1 base at J, leaving 5 bases unmatched. CDR3: CASSRDRGLSYEQYF. CDR3 bases: TGTGCCAGCAGTCGTGACAGGGGGCTATCCTACGAGCAGTACTTC.

The chain links TRBV5-4 to TRBJ2-1; 11 bases match TRBD1. With V trimmed by 5 bases and J by 6 bases, 7 bases remained unmatched. From germline, CDR1 is SGHNT and CDR2 YYREEE (reference sequence). CDR3 length: 15 amino acids. The CDR3: CASSKDRGRGNEQFF. CDR3 coding DNA: TGTGCCAGCAGTAAGGACAGGGGGCGAGGCAATGAGCAGTTCTTC.

This chain uses TRBV24-1 with TRBJ2-7, with a possible D match to TRBD1 (7 bases). Germline V CDR1 and CDR2: KGHDR, SFDVKD. V dropped 3 bases and J dropped 7 bases, with 15 bases sitting between them. This CDR3 region has 14 residues. CDR3 DNA: TGTGCCACCAGTGATGCCGGGGGCAGGGGGGAGCAGTACTTC. It codes for CATSDAGGRGEQYF.